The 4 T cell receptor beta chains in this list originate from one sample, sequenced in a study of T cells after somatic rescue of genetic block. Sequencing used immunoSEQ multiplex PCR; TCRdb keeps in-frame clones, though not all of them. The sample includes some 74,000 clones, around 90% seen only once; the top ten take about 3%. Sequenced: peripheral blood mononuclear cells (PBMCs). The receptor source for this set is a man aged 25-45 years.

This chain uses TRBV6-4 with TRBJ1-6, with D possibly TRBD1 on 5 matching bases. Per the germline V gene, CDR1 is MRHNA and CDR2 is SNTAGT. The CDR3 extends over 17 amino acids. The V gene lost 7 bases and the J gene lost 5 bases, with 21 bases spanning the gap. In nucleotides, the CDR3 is TGTGCCAGCACCGCCCCGAAGACAGAGAGGAATAATTCACCCCTCCACTTT. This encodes CASTAPKTERNNSPLHF.

The CDR3 nucleotides are TGTGCCAGCAGTTGGGGACAGGGGGCGCTAGGGGCCAACGTCCTGACTTTC. Encoded protein: CASSWGQGALGANVLTF. This sequence joins TRBV28 and TRBJ2-6; 12 nucleotides match TRBD1. Trimming at V came to 4 bases and at J to 4 bases, leaving 5 bases not matched to a gene. Germline V lookup: CDR1 MDHEN, CDR2 SYDVKM. The CDR3 has 17 amino acids.

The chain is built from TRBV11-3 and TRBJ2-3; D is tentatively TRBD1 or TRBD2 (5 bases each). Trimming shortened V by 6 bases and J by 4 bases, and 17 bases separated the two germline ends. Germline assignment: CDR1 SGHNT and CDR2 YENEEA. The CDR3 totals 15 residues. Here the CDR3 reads CASSFSGPLADTQYF. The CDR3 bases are TGTGCCAGCAGTTTCTCGGGACCCTTGGCAGATACGCAGTATTTT.

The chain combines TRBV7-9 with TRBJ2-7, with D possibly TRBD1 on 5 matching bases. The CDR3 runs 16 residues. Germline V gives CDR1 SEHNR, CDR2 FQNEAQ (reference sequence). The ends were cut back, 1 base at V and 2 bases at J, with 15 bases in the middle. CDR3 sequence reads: CASSLVGQGAPYEQYF. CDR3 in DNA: TGTGCCAGCAGCTTAGTGGGGCAGGGTGCTCCCTACGAGCAGTACTTC.